This note documents a single TCR beta chain sequence. The antigen remains unidentified. The assay was immunoSEQ multiplex PCR, and TCRdb's table has in-frame clones only and misses some. The data contain roughly 250,000 clones, under 80% of them singletons. Approximately 1.9 micrograms of genomic DNA, which was extracted from cryopreserved PBMCs, served as the material used for the TCR beta libraries. The data originate from a study of cytotoxic CD8 clonotypes in ibrutinib-treated CLL. Study background: Partial responses totalled approximately 25 and complete responses 2; after median roughly 68 months, approximately 15 remained remitted and about twelve progressed. Findings of the study overall: At progression, clonality fell back toward baseline after rising at ibrutinib response.

Trimming left V 0 bases short and J 4 bases short, with 10 bases between. The CDR3 covers 15 residues. The germline V gene encodes CDR1 MGHDK and CDR2 SYGVNS. The genes are TRBV25-1 and TRBJ1-5, with a tentative D call TRBD1 (6 bases). The clonotype originates from a human donor with chronic lymphocytic leukemia. The source was PBMCs, collected after 24 months of ibrutinib treatment. The CDR3 nucleotides read TGTGCCAGCAGTGAATATGGGCAGGGGAATCAGCCCCAGCATTTT. It is translated as CASSEYGQGNQPQHF.